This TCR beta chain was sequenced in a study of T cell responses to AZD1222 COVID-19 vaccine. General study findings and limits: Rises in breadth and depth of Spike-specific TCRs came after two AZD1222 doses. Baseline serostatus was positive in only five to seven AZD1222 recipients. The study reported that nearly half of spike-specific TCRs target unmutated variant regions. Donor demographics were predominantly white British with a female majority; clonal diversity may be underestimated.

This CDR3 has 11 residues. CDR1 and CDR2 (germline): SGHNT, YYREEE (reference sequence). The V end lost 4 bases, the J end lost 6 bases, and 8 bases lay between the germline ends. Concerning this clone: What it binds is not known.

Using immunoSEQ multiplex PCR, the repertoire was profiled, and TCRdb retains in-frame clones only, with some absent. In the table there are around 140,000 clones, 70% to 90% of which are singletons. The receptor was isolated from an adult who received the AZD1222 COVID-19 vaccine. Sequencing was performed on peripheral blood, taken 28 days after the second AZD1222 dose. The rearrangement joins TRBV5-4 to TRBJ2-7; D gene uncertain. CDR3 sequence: CASSQNSEQYF. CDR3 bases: TGTGCCAGCAGCCAGAACAGCGAGCAGTACTTC.